The rows below give T cell receptor beta chains drawn from one sample of a study of blood T cell repertoires in COVID-19. Repertoires were generated with immunoSEQ multiplex PCR, while TCRdb's copy carries only in-frame clones and drops some. The table lists a few hundred thousand clones, 89% of them singletons. The specimen sequenced was PBMCs or T cells enriched from blood (not recorded which). These receptor sequences come from a woman aged 45-59 years who had been exposed to COVID-19. The CDR3 runs from the conserved cysteine through the conserved F or W. A D gene is named only where the DNA matches it firmly. Clone size appears in some rows only: once, few, many, or a class for an expanded clone.

j_call | d_call | v_call | clone_size | cdr3_aa | cdr3_nt
TRBJ2-5 | . | TRBV10-3 | . | CAISDGGGETQYF | TGTGCCATCAGTGATGGGGGAGGCGAGACCCAGTACTTC
TRBJ2-1 | . | TRBV6-4 | once | CASSDSRTVEQFF | TGTGCCAGCAGTGACTCGAGGACAGTTGAGCAGTTCTTC
TRBJ1-5 | TRBD1 | TRBV4-2 | . | CASSQLGTGYQPQHF | TGTGCCAGCAGCCAATTGGGGACAGGATATCAGCCCCAGCATTTT
TRBJ1-5 | . | TRBV28 | few | CASSPPEGKYPNQPQHF | TGTGCCAGCAGTCCCCCCGAGGGCAAGTATCCGAATCAGCCCCAGCATTTT
TRBJ2-1 | . | TRBV19 | . | CASTDRRAGINEQFF | TGTGCCAGCACTGACCGGAGGGCTGGCATCAATGAGCAGTTCTTC
TRBJ2-1 | TRBD2 | TRBV5-6 | . | CASSFMGRGVYNEQFF | TGTGCCAGCAGCTTCATGGGGCGGGGGGTATACAATGAGCAGTTCTTC
TRBJ2-2 | TRBD2 | TRBV13 | few | CASSLGGLAGRHGELFF | TGTGCCAGCAGCTTAGGCGGGCTAGCGGGGAGGCACGGGGAGCTGTTTTTT
TRBJ1-4 | . | TRBV4-1 | . | CASSQERSQGKEKLFF | TGCGCCAGCAGCCAAGAAAGGTCACAGGGAAAAGAAAAACTGTTTTTT
TRBJ2-7 | TRBD2 | TRBV7-9 | . | CASSLSYSGGVYEQYF | TGTGCCAGCAGCTTAAGTTATAGCGGGGGGGTCTACGAGCAGTACTTC
TRBJ1-1 | . | TRBV7-2 | once | CASSLVGAGPPWNTEAFF | TGTGCCAGCAGTTTGGTTGGGGCGGGACCGCCTTGGAACACTGAAGCTTTCTTT
TRBJ1-5 | . | TRBV30 | . | CAWSGRGRGNQPQHF | TGTGCCTGGAGTGGTCGCGGGAGGGGCAATCAGCCCCAGCATTTT
TRBJ2-5 | . | TRBV19 | . | CASSTMKGLGETQYF | TGTGCCAGTAGTACCATGAAGGGGCTCGGAGAGACCCAGTACTTC
TRBJ1-2 | . | TRBV2 | . | CASSEARGTWNYGYTF | TGTGCCAGCAGTGAAGCGCGGGGGACTTGGAACTATGGCTACACCTTC
TRBJ1-2 | TRBD1 | TRBV5-1 | . | CASSLGGGTESGYTF | TGCGCCAGCAGCTTGGGAGGCGGGACAGAATCTGGCTACACCTTC
TRBJ2-2 | . | TRBV12-3/TRBV12-4 | . | CASSLSQSGELFF | TGTGCCAGCAGTCTCTCCCAGTCCGGGGAGCTGTTTTTT
TRBJ1-3 | . | TRBV30 | few | CAWSVPRSGSGNTIYF | TGTGCCTGGAGTGTACCCCGCAGCGGATCGGGAAACACCATATATTTT
TRBJ1-4 | TRBD1 | TRBV2 | . | CASSFSDRAGGEKLFF | TGTGCCAGCAGTTTCAGTGACAGGGCGGGGGGTGAAAAACTGTTTTTT
TRBJ1-1 | . | TRBV29-1 | . | CSVVRQGNTEAFF | TGCAGCGTTGTGCGGCAGGGGAACACTGAAGCTTTCTTT
TRBJ2-5 | TRBD2 | TRBV5-4 | . | CASSLVPSGGEETQYF | TGTGCCAGCAGCTTGGTTCCTAGCGGGGGGGAAGAGACCCAGTACTTC
TRBJ1-6 | . | TRBV7-2 | once | CASSLGGSYNSPLHF | TGTGCCAGCAGCTTAGGCGGCTCCTATAATTCACCCCTCCACTTT
TRBJ2-2 | . | TRBV7-2 | . | CASSPSGYTGELFF | TGTGCCAGCAGCCCCTCAGGTTACACCGGGGAGCTGTTTTTT
TRBJ1-2 | . | TRBV30 | . | CAWDGGGPYGYTF | TGTGCCTGGGATGGGGGGGGGCCTTATGGCTACACCTTC
TRBJ2-5 | . | TRBV28 | . | CASSLFFVGGSRYQETQYF | TGTGCCAGCAGTTTATTTTTTGTTGGGGGGTCGCGCTATCAAGAGACCCAGTACTTC
TRBJ2-7 | TRBD1 | TRBV9 | . | CASSPRQGNYEQYF | TGTGCCAGCAGCCCCCGACAGGGAAATTACGAGCAGTACTTC
TRBJ2-1 | . | TRBV12-5 | . | CASGGDTPYNEQFF | TGTGCTAGTGGGGGGGACACACCTTACAATGAGCAGTTCTTC
TRBJ2-7 | TRBD1 | TRBV6-5 | . | CASRSLQGYEQYF | TGTGCCAGCAGGTCCCTACAGGGGTACGAGCAGTACTTC
TRBJ1-5 | . | TRBV12-3/TRBV12-4 | . | CASSLGAAQPQHF | TGTGCCAGCAGTTTGGGGGCAGCTCAGCCCCAGCATTTT
TRBJ2-3 | . | TRBV6-5 | few | CASRESSWSDTQYF | TGTGCCAGCAGGGAGAGTAGTTGGTCAGATACGCAGTATTTT
TRBJ2-6 | . | TRBV7-9 | . | CASSLVWYLRGANVLTF | TGTGCCAGCAGCTTAGTTTGGTACCTCAGGGGGGCCAACGTCCTGACTTTC
TRBJ1-6 | TRBD1 | TRBV19 | . | CASRTTGTAVNSPLHF | TGTGCCAGTAGAACAACCGGGACAGCGGTTAATTCACCCCTCCACTTT
TRBJ2-3 | . | TRBV5-1 | . | CASSLSPGGRGADTQYF | TGCGCCAGCAGCTTGTCGCCTGGGGGCCGTGGGGCAGATACGCAGTATTTT
TRBJ2-7 | TRBD1 | TRBV11-2 | . | CASSTRDRIYEQYF | TGTGCCAGCAGCACCCGGGACAGGATCTACGAGCAGTACTTC
TRBJ2-2 | TRBD1 | TRBV11-2 | . | CASSAGTENTGELFF | TGTGCCAGCAGCGCCGGGACAGAGAACACCGGGGAGCTGTTTTTT
TRBJ1-5 | TRBD1 | TRBV6-6 | . | CASRTTGGPQHF | TGTGCCAGCAGAACTACAGGGGGACCCCAGCATTTT
TRBJ2-1 | TRBD2 | TRBV29-1 | . | CSVDNGGADEQFF | TGCAGCGTTGATAACGGGGGGGCCGATGAGCAGTTCTTC
TRBJ1-5 | . | TRBV30 | . | CAWSRQNNQPQHF | TGTGCCTGGAGTAGACAGAATAATCAGCCCCAGCATTTT
TRBJ1-5 | TRBD1 | TRBV18 | . | CASSAGTGTVQPQHF | TGTGCCAGCTCAGCTGGGACAGGGACGGTTCAGCCCCAGCATTTT
TRBJ2-5 | TRBD2 | TRBV27 | . | CASSARDGGETQYF | TGTGCCAGCAGTGCCCGGGACGGGGGGGAGACCCAGTACTTC
TRBJ1-3 | TRBD1 | TRBV18 | once | CASSPTPGGSGNTIYF | TGTGCCAGCTCACCTACCCCAGGGGGCTCTGGAAACACCATATATTTT
TRBJ1-2 | TRBD1 | TRBV24-1 | . | CATSDSAGTAVYGYTF | TGTGCCACCAGTGATAGCGCCGGGACAGCTGTCTATGGCTACACCTTC
TRBJ2-6 | . | TRBV5-1 | once | CASSADLAGANVLTF | TGCGCCAGCAGCGCCGACTTAGCTGGGGCCAACGTCCTGACTTTC
TRBJ2-5 | TRBD1 | TRBV4-1 | . | CASSQGQGVQETQYF | TGCGCCAGCAGCCAGGGACAGGGGGTGCAAGAGACCCAGTACTTC
TRBJ1-1 | . | TRBV30 | . | CAWSGGGGTEAFF | TGTGCCTGGAGTGGGGGCGGGGGGACTGAAGCTTTCTTT
TRBJ2-5 | TRBD2 | TRBV5-5 | once | CASSRQTSGGVRQETQYF | TGTGCCAGCAGCCGGCAGACTAGCGGGGGGGTTCGGCAAGAGACCCAGTACTTC
TRBJ1-5 | . | TRBV5-1 | . | CASSLDPAGASGQPQHF | TGCGCCAGCAGCTTGGACCCGGCGGGGGCAAGCGGTCAGCCCCAGCATTTT
TRBJ1-6 | TRBD1 | TRBV4-1 | . | CASSQAGGRSYNSPLHF | TGCGCCAGCAGCCAAGCAGGGGGCAGGTCCTATAATTCACCCCTCCACTTT
TRBJ2-7 | TRBD2 | TRBV6-2/TRBV6-3 | few | CASSTTSGGSYEQYF | TGTGCCAGCAGCACTACTAGCGGGGGCTCCTACGAGCAGTACTTC
TRBJ2-7 | TRBD2 | TRBV7-2 | . | CASSFGGGAQYF | TGTGCCAGCAGCTTTGGCGGGGGGGCTCAGTACTTC
TRBJ2-7 | TRBD1 | TRBV10-3 | once | CAISPGQGSYEQYF | TGTGCCATCAGTCCGGGACAGGGATCCTACGAGCAGTACTTC
TRBJ1-2 | . | TRBV4-1 | . | CASSQGNRENYGYTF | TGCGCCAGCAGCCAAGGGAACAGGGAAAACTATGGCTACACCTTC
TRBJ2-2 | TRBD2 | TRBV27 | . | CASSLSGGGNRELFF | TGTGCCAGCAGTTTATCGGGCGGGGGTAACCGGGAGCTGTTTTTT
TRBJ2-3 | . | TRBV5-1 | . | CASSFLADTQYF | TGCGCCAGCAGCTTTCTAGCGGATACGCAGTATTTT
TRBJ1-2 | TRBD1 | TRBV10-3 | . | CAISERGQDYGYTF | TGTGCCATCAGTGAAAGGGGGCAGGACTATGGCTACACCTTC
TRBJ2-1 | TRBD2 | TRBV3-1/TRBV3-2 | . | CASSQSKAGRVF | TGTGCCAGCAGCCAATCCAAAGCAGGGAGGGTCTTC